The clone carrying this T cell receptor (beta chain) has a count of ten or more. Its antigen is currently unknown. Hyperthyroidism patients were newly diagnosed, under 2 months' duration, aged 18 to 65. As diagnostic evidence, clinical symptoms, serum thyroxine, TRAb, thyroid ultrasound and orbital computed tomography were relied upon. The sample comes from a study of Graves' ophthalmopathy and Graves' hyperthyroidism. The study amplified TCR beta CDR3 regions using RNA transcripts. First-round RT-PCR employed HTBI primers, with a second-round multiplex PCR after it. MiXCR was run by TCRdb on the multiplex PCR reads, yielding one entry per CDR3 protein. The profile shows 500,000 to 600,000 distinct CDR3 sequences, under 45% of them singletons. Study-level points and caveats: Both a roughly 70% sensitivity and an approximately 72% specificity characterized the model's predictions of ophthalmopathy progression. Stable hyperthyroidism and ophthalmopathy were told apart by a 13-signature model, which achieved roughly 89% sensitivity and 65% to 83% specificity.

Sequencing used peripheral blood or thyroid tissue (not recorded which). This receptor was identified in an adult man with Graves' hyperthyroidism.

The DNA of the CDR3 is TGCAGTGCTAGACAGGGTTTATACGAGCAGTACTTC. This encodes CSARQGLYEQYF. J is TRBJ2-7 and V is TRBV20-1; tentatively, D is TRBD1 (5 bases). CDR3 length: 12 amino acids. Between the trimmed V and J ends, which lost 2 bases and 4 bases, there was a span of 9 bases. Germline CDR1 reads DFQATT; CDR2 reads SNEGSKA (reference sequence).